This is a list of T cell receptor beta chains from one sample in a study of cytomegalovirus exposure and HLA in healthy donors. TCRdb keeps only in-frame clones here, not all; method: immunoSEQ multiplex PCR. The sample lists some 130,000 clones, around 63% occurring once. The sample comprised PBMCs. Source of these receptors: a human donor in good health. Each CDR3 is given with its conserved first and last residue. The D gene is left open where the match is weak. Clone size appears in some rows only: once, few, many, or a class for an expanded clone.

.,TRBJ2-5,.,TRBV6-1,CASSEPETQYF
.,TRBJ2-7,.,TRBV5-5,CASSLEGFRGFEQYF
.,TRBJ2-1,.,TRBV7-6,CASSLVQGLYNEQFF
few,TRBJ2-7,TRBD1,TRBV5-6,CASRVTGGVYEQYF
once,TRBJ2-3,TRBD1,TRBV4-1,CASSQDVTGATDTQYF
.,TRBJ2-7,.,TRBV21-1,CASSKEKREGGNYEQYF
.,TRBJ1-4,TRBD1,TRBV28,CASSGAGGSNEKLFF
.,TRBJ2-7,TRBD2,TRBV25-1,CASSESPGEFAGGGEQYF
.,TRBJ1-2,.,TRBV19,CATAWGRGYPYGYTF
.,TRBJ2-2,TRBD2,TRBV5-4,CASSLAGGGNTGELFF
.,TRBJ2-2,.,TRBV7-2,CASSPTRAGELFF
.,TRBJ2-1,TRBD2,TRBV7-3,CASSLLAGGENEQFF
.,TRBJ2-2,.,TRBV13,CASSRDQGTTGELFF
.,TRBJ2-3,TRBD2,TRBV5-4,CASSRRTSGSTDTQYF
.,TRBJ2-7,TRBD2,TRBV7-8,CASSSYMRLAGTLRDYEQYF
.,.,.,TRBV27,CASSSTYYEQYF
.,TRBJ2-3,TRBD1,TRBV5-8,CASSWTGADTQYF
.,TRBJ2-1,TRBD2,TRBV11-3,CASSAGTSNEQFF
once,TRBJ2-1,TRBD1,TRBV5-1,CASSLGTGGRDEQFF
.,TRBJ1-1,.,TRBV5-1,CASWPVQGMNTEAFF
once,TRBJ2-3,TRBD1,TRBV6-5,CASSRRGTTDTQYF